Presented here are 25 T cell receptor beta chains from one specimen sequenced in a study of shared clonotypes between healthy human individuals. Assay used: immunoSEQ multiplex PCR; TCRdb lists only in-frame clones, some missing. The data contain over 850,000 clones, around 78% of them singletons. Sequenced material: memory CD4+ T cells from PBMCs. Regarding subset: CD45RA-negative fraction. These receptors all come from a young man in good health. Some clones in this sample may be carry-over from other donors' samples.

This chain joins TRBV15 and TRBJ2-3; 9 bases agree with TRBD2. V was pared by 0 bases and J by 6 bases, with 13 bases of the junction left unmatched. Germline CDR1 is LNHNV and CDR2 is YYDKDF (reference sequence). The CDR3 is made up of 18 amino acids. CDR3 DNA sequence: TGTGCCACCAGCAGAGATCGTCCGGCGGGAGGGGGCGTTGATACGCAGTATTTT. It translates to CATSRDRPAGGGVDTQYF.

The chain uses TRBV7-6 and TRBJ1-4; 8 bases are a match to TRBD1. The CDR3 contains 16 residues. V lost 1 base to trimming and J lost 8 bases; unmatched junction nucleotides: 9. Looked up from germline, CDR1 is SGHVS and CDR2 is FNYEAQ. The CDR3 nucleotides read TGTGCCAGCAGCTTAGTCCCGGACAGGGCAGCGGAAAAACTGTTTTTT. The encoded protein is CASSLVPDRAAEKLFF.

The CDR3 sequence: CASSPRDRGTPTEAFF. Here the CDR3 DNA reads TGCGCCAGCAGCCCTCGGGACAGGGGAACTCCCACTGAAGCTTTCTTT. The V call is TRBV4-1, the J call TRBJ1-1, with 10 bases that match TRBD1. The J segment lost 4 bases and the V segment lost 4 bases, leaving 9 bases of the junction unmatched. CDR1 is MGHRA and CDR2 is YSYEKL in the germline V gene. The CDR3 runs 16 residues.

With respect to this clone: Other nucleotide sequences in the sample specify the same CDR3. The V gene is TRBV30, the J gene TRBJ2-5, with D hard to call. The CDR3 runs to 11 residues. Trimming left V 2 bases short and J 5 bases short, with 6 bases between. Germline V gene sequence: CDR1 GTSNPN, CDR2 SVGIG (reference sequence). As DNA, the CDR3 is TGTGCCTGGAGTCCCCGGGAGACCCAGTACTTC. Translation gives CAWSPRETQYF.

The chain employs TRBV28 and TRBJ2-7, with D perhaps TRBD2 (5 bases). CDR3 length: 14 amino acids. The V and J ends lost 7 bases and 1 base respectively, with 14 bases between them. Germline CDR1 MDHEN, CDR2 SYDVKM. CDR3 loop: CASTGPGKSYEQYF. In nucleotides, the CDR3 is TGTGCCAGCACGGGCCCCGGGAAATCCTACGAGCAGTACTTC.

This clone was seen a single time. The rearrangement joins TRBV5-1 to TRBJ1-1; a weak D match, TRBD1 (6 bases). With 0 bases removed from V and 6 bases from J, the gap between germline ends came to 12 bases. This CDR3 is 14 amino acids long. The germline CDR1 and CDR2 sequences are SGHRS and YFSETQ. CDR3 residues: CASSLARGRAEAFF. The CDR3 region has the DNA TGCGCCAGCAGCTTGGCCAGGGGACGGGCTGAAGCTTTCTTT.

This chain joins TRBV6-4 and TRBJ2-5; D is perhaps TRBD2 (5 bases). The CDR3 runs 13 residues. Trimming left V 6 bases short and J 4 bases short, with 12 bases between. CDR1 and CDR2 from the germline V gene are MRHNA and SNTAGT. The DNA for the CDR3 is TGTGCCAGCAGCTCGGACTTCACAGAGACCCAGTACTTC. Protein: CASSSDFTETQYF.

The chain has TRBV21-1 and TRBJ2-7; the DNA was not used to check the table's D call, TRBD2. TRBV21-1 is a pseudogene locus. This CDR3 is built from 12 residues. Here the CDR3 DNA reads TGTGCCAGCAGTTGGGCGGGGACCGAGCAGTACTTC. Its translation: CASSWAGTEQYF.

The chain combines TRBV4-3 with TRBJ2-1, with 8 bases lining up with TRBD2. V shed 1 base and J 7 bases; nucleotides not matched to a gene: 9. Germline CDR1 LGHNA, CDR2 YSLEER. The CDR3 is 16 residues long. CDR3 sequence reads: CASSQVLAGIGNEQFF. In DNA, the CDR3 is TGCGCCAGCAGCCAAGTTCTAGCGGGCATAGGAAATGAGCAGTTCTTC.

This clone was detected once. This chain joins TRBV5-1 and TRBJ2-5; D may be TRBD2 (5 bases). V lost 0 bases, J lost 4 bases, and 10 bases lay in between. Germline V CDR1 and CDR2: SGHRS, YFSETQ. The CDR3 covers 14 residues. CDR3 bases: TGCGCCAGCAGCTTGGATCCGGGAAGAGAGACCCAGTACTTC. It encodes CASSLDPGRETQYF.

CDR3 amino acids: CASSQERFSDTQYF. Written as DNA, the CDR3 is TGTGCCAGCAGCCAAGAAAGATTCTCGGATACGCAGTATTTT. The chain joins TRBV14 to TRBJ2-3, with D unclear. This CDR3 has 14 residues. Germline V gives CDR1 SGHDN, CDR2 FVKESK. V lost 0 bases and J lost 6, with 10 bases in between.

The genes are TRBV19 and TRBJ2-1; 7 bases are a match to TRBD1. Germline CDR1 reads LNHDA; CDR2 reads SQIVND (reference sequence). The CDR3 length is 14 residues. After removal of 5 bases from V and 4 bases from J, the junction contained 5 bases not matched to a gene. CDR3 sequence reads: CASSFVGQYNEQFF. The CDR3 DNA is TGTGCCAGTAGTTTTGTGGGACAGTACAATGAGCAGTTCTTC.

This clone showed up many times. The chain recombines TRBV9 with TRBJ1-2; D is undetermined. The V end was cut by 0 bases, the J end by 4 bases, with 10 bases between. Germline V CDR1 and CDR2: SGDLS, YYNGEE. CDR3 length: 14 amino acids. The CDR3 loop is CASSVEEFTYGYTF. CDR3 nucleotide sequence: TGTGCCAGCAGCGTAGAGGAGTTTACCTATGGCTACACCTTC.

With respect to this clone: This may come from a read error, since a much larger clone is one base off. The J gene is TRBJ1-5, the V gene TRBV4-1, with 8 nucleotides matching TRBD1. Germline V CDR1 and CDR2: MGHRA, YSYEKL. This CDR3 contains 16 residues. Trimming cost V 1 base and J 3 bases; bases outside gene matches: 5. The CDR3 reads CASSQGPGGNNQPQHF. The CDR3 DNA sequence: TGCGCCAGCAGCCAAGGTCCAGGGGGCAACAATCAGCCCCAGCATTTT.

The V call is TRBV29-1, the J call TRBJ2-7; D is undetermined. The ends were cut back, 1 base at V and 3 bases at J, with 10 bases in the middle. Germline V gene lookup returns CDR1 SQVTM and CDR2 ANQGSEA. The CDR3 spans 13 residues. The CDR3 sequence: CSVEGVEFYEQYF. Written as DNA, the CDR3 is TGCAGCGTTGAAGGGGTAGAATTCTACGAGCAGTACTTC.

The rearrangement joins TRBV5-4 to TRBJ2-5, with D unclear. This CDR3 spans 13 amino acids. Trimming removed 0 bases from V and 4 bases from J, with 7 bases in between. Germline V gene lookup returns CDR1 SGHNT and CDR2 YYREEE (reference sequence). CDR3 sequence: CASSLDGPETQYF. In nucleotides, the CDR3 is TGTGCCAGCAGCTTGGACGGGCCAGAGACCCAGTACTTC.

V is TRBV6-1 and J is TRBJ1-3; the match to TRBD1 covers 8 bases. V shed 4 bases and J 4 bases; nucleotides not matched to a gene: 9. This CDR3 has 16 residues. Germline lookup yields CDR1 MNHNS and CDR2 SASEGT. The CDR3 here is CASSATGTGSGNTIYF. Here the CDR3 DNA reads TGTGCCAGCAGTGCAACCGGGACAGGATCAGGAAACACCATATATTTT.

This clone was seen only a few times. J is TRBJ2-3 and V is TRBV4-1; TRBD2 aligns across 12 bases. V lost 4 bases and J lost 2; bases outside the gene matches: 7. Germline V gene lookup returns CDR1 MGHRA and CDR2 YSYEKL. The CDR3 runs to 17 residues. CDR3 DNA sequence: TGCGCCAGCAGCCGAGGAGGACTAGCGGGGCTCACAGATACGCAGTATTTT. Translation gives CASSRGGLAGLTDTQYF.

This sequence joins TRBV30 and TRBJ1-2; unclear D gene. V was shortened by 8 bases and J by 4 bases, with 17 bases between the two germline ends. This CDR3 is 13 amino acids long. Germline loops: CDR1 GTSNPN, CDR2 SVGIG (reference sequence). The CDR3 loop is CAGLGGKGYGYTF. The CDR3 nucleotides are TGTGCCGGACTGGGTGGGAAGGGCTATGGCTACACCTTC. Combining the CDR3 with reference TRBV30 and TRBJ1-2 gives the whole variable domain SQTIHQWPATLVQPVGSPLSLECTVEGTSNPNLYWYRQAAGRGLQLLFYSVGIGQISSEVPQNLSASRPQDRQFILSSKKLLLSDSGFYLCAGLGGKGYGYTFGSGTRLTVV.

This clone has just a few counts. The V call is TRBV21-1, the J call TRBJ2-6; whether TRBD1, the table's D call, matches the DNA was not checked. TRBV21-1 is described as a pseudogene. The length of the CDR3 is 15 residues. This CDR3 is CASSNGCSGANVLTF. CDR3 DNA sequence: TGTGCCAGCAGCAATGGCTGCTCTGGGGCCAACGTCCTGACTTTC.

This chain joins TRBV7-7 and TRBJ1-4, with 10 bases lining up with TRBD1. The V segment lost 5 bases and the J segment 8 bases; nucleotides outside the gene matches: 8. CDR3 length: 15 residues. Germline V gene data show CDR1 as SSHAT and CDR2 as FNYEAQ (reference sequence). CDR3 coding DNA: TGTGCCAGCAGCCCCTCGGGACAGGGGCTGGAAAAACTGTTTTTT. Its protein product is CASSPSGQGLEKLFF.

The chain joins TRBV5-1 to TRBJ1-1; D unclear. CDR3 size: 14 residues. Germline values: CDR1 SGHRS, CDR2 YFSETQ. Trimming pared 4 bases from V and 0 bases from J, leaving 10 bases between. CDR3 sequence (DNA): TGCGCCAGCAGCGAATATGGAATGAACACTGAAGCTTTCTTT. Its protein is CASSEYGMNTEAFF.

This clone came up once. The V and J genes are TRBV6-1 and TRBJ1-4; 9 nucleotides line up with TRBD1. Germline V gives CDR1 MNHNS, CDR2 SASEGT. The V gene end was trimmed by 4 bases and the J gene end by 9 bases; junction bases not matched to a gene: 6. The CDR3 has 14 amino acids. CDR3 in DNA: TGTGCCAGCAGTGGGGACAGGGACAATCAAAAACTGTTTTTT. As protein: CASSGDRDNQKLFF.

The chain combines TRBV29-1 with TRBJ2-7; 14 bases fit TRBD2. The length of the CDR3 is 17 residues. With V trimmed by 5 bases and J by 4 bases, 13 bases remained unmatched. Germline V gives CDR1 SQVTM, CDR2 ANQGSEA. The CDR3 loop reads CSVFSGTSGSVAYEQYF. CDR3 bases: TGCAGCGTTTTCTCCGGGACTAGCGGGAGTGTGGCGTACGAGCAGTACTTC.

This chain connects TRBV6-5 to TRBJ2-2; D is ambiguous. Germline V CDR1 and CDR2: MNHEY, SVGAGI. The V gene lost 9 bases and the J gene lost 8 bases, with 10 bases spanning the gap. The CDR3 is made up of 11 amino acids. CDR3 DNA sequence: TGTGCCAGTAAAGAAGGGGGGGAGCTGTTTTTT. Its translation is CASKEGGELFF.